This paragraph reports one T cell receptor (beta chain). This clonotype was picked up a small number of times. It has no known antigen specificity. No much larger clonotype is one base removed from it; base qualities were not supplied. The reads were generated on an Illumina HiSeq 1500. The public reads were run again by TCRdb, first through fastp at Q25 and then through MiXCR, and only productive beta chains were kept. CDR3 protein sequences are deduplicated, and each keeps its most common genes and DNA. The sample includes around 320,000 distinct CDR3 sequences, with more than 8% observed a single time. Around 4% of the sample is held by the ten biggest clonotypes. The data stem from a study of T cell repertoires in cytomegalovirus infection (dated by TCRdb to about 2019). For the wider study: The HLA type of each donor mattered for the analysis, because public TCR beta signatures pointed to carriage of CMV infection along with the matching HLA type.

For CDR1 and CDR2, the germline V gene lists SGHVS and FNYEAQ. From the cysteine up to the phenylalanine, the CDR3 has a length of 13 residues. Left in the record is the CDR3 DNA by itself, 39 bases read in frame from the first base. V lost 6 bases and J lost 2 bases; the stretch between them is 11 bases long. The full study reports these points: The ex vivo response was dominated by HLA-C-restricted CMV-specific TCR beta clonotypes, which also provided the single most frequent clonotype in two of eight donors. Carriers of CMV infection plus the relevant HLA type were discriminated by the cumulative frequency of public TCR beta family members in the study cohort and in an independent roughly 400-donor cohort.

This TCR was recovered from a human donor in good health (CMV status not recorded). Some clones in this sample may be carry-over from other donors' samples. Sequences were obtained from PBMCs. The rearrangement combines TRBV7-6 with TRBJ2-7; a weak D assignment points to TRBD2 (5 bases agree). The CDR3 amino acid sequence is: CASSRSATYEQYF. The DNA sequence reads TGTGCCAGCAGTCGTAGCGCAACCTACGAGCAGTACTTC.